This T cell receptor (beta chain) is drawn from a study of blood T cell repertoires in COVID-19. This table comes from immunoSEQ multiplex PCR, and its TCRdb copy is limited to in-frame clones, with some not included. The table records roughly 70,000 clones, 60% to 80% of them present only once. V shed 7 bases and J 3 bases; nucleotides not matched to a gene: 5. The CDR3 sequence is 13 residues long. The sample taken for sequencing was peripheral blood. J is TRBJ1-1 and V is TRBV12-3 or TRBV12-4; 7 positions match TRBD1. The source of this sequence is a man aged 65 to 79 with COVID-19, enrolled during active disease. CDR3 amino acids: CASTSDRDTEAFF. The CDR3 nucleotides read TGTGCCAGCACCTCAGACAGGGACACTGAAGCTTTCTTT.